Shown below are 5 T cell receptor beta chains from a single sample sequenced in a study of cytomegalovirus exposure and HLA in healthy donors. Amplification used 60 Vbeta primers and 13 Jbeta primers. TCRdb's copy holds only in-frame clones and misses some; the assay was immunoSEQ multiplex PCR. The repertoire consists of 150,000 to 200,000 clones, with approximately 80% occurring once and the leading ten covering approximately 1.6%. The sample was PBMCs. The receptors come from a woman aged 30 to 39 in good health and CMV-seronegative.

The chain carries TRBV4-1 and TRBJ1-4, with 9 positions matching TRBD1. The CDR3 sequence is 15 residues long. The V and J ends lost 5 bases and 3 bases, in that order; junction bases with no gene match: 4. From germline, CDR1 is MGHRA and CDR2 YSYEKL. The CDR3 reads CASSYRGRSNEKLFF. CDR3 sequence (DNA): TGCGCCAGCAGCTACAGGGGGCGGTCTAATGAAAAACTGTTTTTT.

This chain joins TRBV7-9 and TRBJ1-1; D gene uncertain. Trimming cost V 5 bases and J 6 bases, with 22 bases left between them. Germline CDR1 reads SEHNR; CDR2 reads FQNEAQ (reference sequence). The CDR3 is 16 amino acids. In nucleotides, the CDR3 is TGTGCCAGCAGCCCCGGTCCCGCAACGGGTCGGGCTGAAGCTTTCTTT. Amino acid sequence: CASSPGPATGRAEAFF.

This chain uses TRBV19 with TRBJ2-7, with D uncertain. Germline V gives CDR1 LNHDA, CDR2 SQIVND (reference sequence). The CDR3 contains 13 residues. The ends were cut back, 1 base at V and 1 base at J, with 5 bases in the middle. As DNA, the CDR3 is TGTGCCAGTAGTATAGCTTCGTCCTACGAGCAGTACTTC. Its protein is CASSIASSYEQYF.

The rearrangement joins TRBV7-2 to TRBJ2-3, with 9 bases fitting TRBD2. Unmatched junction bases numbered 1, after V lost 4 bases and J lost 2 bases. The CDR3 spans 14 residues. The germline V gene encodes CDR1 SGHTA and CDR2 FQGNSA. CDR3 amino acids: CASSSGLATDTQYF. CDR3 nucleotides: TGTGCCAGCAGCTCGGGACTAGCCACAGATACGCAGTATTTT.

The rearrangement links TRBV28 to TRBJ2-2; a possible D gene is TRBD1 (5 bases). The CDR3 is 12 amino acids. CDR1 MDHEN and CDR2 SYDVKM come from the germline V gene. V shed 7 bases and J shed 7 bases, with 10 bases lying between them. This chain's CDR3 is CASKLQGGELFF. In DNA, the CDR3 is TGTGCCAGCAAACTCCAGGGCGGGGAGCTGTTTTTT.